The following is a T cell receptor beta chain sequence with its context. Its specificity is unknown. The sample originates from a study of post-analysis software for immune sequencing data. Carried by the TCR beta cDNA libraries were unique molecular identifiers. From approximately 0.95 to 9.8 million T cells, 400,000 to 550,000 cDNA molecules were obtained. TCRdb re-analysed the PCR reads in MiXCR, keeping a single row per CDR3 protein. The sample contains roughly 400,000 distinct CDR3 sequences, roughly 38% of which appear only once. V gave up 3 bases and J gave up 0 bases, with 5 bases separating them. The CDR3 extends over 12 amino acids. Germline lookup yields CDR1 SQVTM and CDR2 ANQGSEA. Whole-study results and caveats: Relative to controls, patients with multiple sclerosis showed significantly lower normalized Chao1 diversity. Roughly 5 TRBV segments, including TRBV5-6, TRBV5-1 and TRBV20-1, were more frequent in patients than controls.

J is TRBJ1-1 and V is TRBV29-1; D not certain. The source of this sequence is a girl aged 2-10 years with multiple sclerosis. The source material was blood. The DNA of the CDR3 is TGCAGCGTTGATGGGGTGAACACTGAAGCTTTCTTT. Protein product: CSVDGVNTEAFF.